The sample holds many counts of the clone carrying this TCR beta chain. Antigen unknown. The source of the sample is a study of T-cell memory formation after mild COVID-19. Study-wide results and caveats: Of the contracting clones, CD4+ ones lay mainly in CM and EM, and CD8+ ones in EMRA. Pre-infection memory carried some responding clones, suggesting that cross-reactive memory joined. Clones shrinking from day 15 to 85 showed even CD4/CD8 mixes; later expanders tilted CD4+.

Constant-segment primers served in 5'RACE that generated TCR alpha and TCR beta cDNA libraries bearing sample barcodes and UMIs. TCRdb itself ran the 5' RACE reads through MiXCR, one entry per CDR3 protein. The sample includes roughly 14,000 distinct CDR3 sequences, roughly 19% of them seen just once. Sequences were obtained from PBMCs or a T cell subset sorted from them (not recorded which). The clonotype originates from an adult woman who had mild COVID-19 (a few samples of this study predate the infection). Cell type and time point are not known.

CDR3 nucleotides: TGTGCCAGCAGTCCAAGGAGCTCCTACGAGCAGTACTTC. Amino acids: CASSPRSSYEQYF. The chain uses TRBV27 and TRBJ2-7, with D uncertain. Germline V gives CDR1 MNHEY, CDR2 SMNVEV (reference sequence). V was shortened by 5 bases and J by 0 bases, with 8 bases between the two germline ends. The length of the CDR3 is 13 residues.